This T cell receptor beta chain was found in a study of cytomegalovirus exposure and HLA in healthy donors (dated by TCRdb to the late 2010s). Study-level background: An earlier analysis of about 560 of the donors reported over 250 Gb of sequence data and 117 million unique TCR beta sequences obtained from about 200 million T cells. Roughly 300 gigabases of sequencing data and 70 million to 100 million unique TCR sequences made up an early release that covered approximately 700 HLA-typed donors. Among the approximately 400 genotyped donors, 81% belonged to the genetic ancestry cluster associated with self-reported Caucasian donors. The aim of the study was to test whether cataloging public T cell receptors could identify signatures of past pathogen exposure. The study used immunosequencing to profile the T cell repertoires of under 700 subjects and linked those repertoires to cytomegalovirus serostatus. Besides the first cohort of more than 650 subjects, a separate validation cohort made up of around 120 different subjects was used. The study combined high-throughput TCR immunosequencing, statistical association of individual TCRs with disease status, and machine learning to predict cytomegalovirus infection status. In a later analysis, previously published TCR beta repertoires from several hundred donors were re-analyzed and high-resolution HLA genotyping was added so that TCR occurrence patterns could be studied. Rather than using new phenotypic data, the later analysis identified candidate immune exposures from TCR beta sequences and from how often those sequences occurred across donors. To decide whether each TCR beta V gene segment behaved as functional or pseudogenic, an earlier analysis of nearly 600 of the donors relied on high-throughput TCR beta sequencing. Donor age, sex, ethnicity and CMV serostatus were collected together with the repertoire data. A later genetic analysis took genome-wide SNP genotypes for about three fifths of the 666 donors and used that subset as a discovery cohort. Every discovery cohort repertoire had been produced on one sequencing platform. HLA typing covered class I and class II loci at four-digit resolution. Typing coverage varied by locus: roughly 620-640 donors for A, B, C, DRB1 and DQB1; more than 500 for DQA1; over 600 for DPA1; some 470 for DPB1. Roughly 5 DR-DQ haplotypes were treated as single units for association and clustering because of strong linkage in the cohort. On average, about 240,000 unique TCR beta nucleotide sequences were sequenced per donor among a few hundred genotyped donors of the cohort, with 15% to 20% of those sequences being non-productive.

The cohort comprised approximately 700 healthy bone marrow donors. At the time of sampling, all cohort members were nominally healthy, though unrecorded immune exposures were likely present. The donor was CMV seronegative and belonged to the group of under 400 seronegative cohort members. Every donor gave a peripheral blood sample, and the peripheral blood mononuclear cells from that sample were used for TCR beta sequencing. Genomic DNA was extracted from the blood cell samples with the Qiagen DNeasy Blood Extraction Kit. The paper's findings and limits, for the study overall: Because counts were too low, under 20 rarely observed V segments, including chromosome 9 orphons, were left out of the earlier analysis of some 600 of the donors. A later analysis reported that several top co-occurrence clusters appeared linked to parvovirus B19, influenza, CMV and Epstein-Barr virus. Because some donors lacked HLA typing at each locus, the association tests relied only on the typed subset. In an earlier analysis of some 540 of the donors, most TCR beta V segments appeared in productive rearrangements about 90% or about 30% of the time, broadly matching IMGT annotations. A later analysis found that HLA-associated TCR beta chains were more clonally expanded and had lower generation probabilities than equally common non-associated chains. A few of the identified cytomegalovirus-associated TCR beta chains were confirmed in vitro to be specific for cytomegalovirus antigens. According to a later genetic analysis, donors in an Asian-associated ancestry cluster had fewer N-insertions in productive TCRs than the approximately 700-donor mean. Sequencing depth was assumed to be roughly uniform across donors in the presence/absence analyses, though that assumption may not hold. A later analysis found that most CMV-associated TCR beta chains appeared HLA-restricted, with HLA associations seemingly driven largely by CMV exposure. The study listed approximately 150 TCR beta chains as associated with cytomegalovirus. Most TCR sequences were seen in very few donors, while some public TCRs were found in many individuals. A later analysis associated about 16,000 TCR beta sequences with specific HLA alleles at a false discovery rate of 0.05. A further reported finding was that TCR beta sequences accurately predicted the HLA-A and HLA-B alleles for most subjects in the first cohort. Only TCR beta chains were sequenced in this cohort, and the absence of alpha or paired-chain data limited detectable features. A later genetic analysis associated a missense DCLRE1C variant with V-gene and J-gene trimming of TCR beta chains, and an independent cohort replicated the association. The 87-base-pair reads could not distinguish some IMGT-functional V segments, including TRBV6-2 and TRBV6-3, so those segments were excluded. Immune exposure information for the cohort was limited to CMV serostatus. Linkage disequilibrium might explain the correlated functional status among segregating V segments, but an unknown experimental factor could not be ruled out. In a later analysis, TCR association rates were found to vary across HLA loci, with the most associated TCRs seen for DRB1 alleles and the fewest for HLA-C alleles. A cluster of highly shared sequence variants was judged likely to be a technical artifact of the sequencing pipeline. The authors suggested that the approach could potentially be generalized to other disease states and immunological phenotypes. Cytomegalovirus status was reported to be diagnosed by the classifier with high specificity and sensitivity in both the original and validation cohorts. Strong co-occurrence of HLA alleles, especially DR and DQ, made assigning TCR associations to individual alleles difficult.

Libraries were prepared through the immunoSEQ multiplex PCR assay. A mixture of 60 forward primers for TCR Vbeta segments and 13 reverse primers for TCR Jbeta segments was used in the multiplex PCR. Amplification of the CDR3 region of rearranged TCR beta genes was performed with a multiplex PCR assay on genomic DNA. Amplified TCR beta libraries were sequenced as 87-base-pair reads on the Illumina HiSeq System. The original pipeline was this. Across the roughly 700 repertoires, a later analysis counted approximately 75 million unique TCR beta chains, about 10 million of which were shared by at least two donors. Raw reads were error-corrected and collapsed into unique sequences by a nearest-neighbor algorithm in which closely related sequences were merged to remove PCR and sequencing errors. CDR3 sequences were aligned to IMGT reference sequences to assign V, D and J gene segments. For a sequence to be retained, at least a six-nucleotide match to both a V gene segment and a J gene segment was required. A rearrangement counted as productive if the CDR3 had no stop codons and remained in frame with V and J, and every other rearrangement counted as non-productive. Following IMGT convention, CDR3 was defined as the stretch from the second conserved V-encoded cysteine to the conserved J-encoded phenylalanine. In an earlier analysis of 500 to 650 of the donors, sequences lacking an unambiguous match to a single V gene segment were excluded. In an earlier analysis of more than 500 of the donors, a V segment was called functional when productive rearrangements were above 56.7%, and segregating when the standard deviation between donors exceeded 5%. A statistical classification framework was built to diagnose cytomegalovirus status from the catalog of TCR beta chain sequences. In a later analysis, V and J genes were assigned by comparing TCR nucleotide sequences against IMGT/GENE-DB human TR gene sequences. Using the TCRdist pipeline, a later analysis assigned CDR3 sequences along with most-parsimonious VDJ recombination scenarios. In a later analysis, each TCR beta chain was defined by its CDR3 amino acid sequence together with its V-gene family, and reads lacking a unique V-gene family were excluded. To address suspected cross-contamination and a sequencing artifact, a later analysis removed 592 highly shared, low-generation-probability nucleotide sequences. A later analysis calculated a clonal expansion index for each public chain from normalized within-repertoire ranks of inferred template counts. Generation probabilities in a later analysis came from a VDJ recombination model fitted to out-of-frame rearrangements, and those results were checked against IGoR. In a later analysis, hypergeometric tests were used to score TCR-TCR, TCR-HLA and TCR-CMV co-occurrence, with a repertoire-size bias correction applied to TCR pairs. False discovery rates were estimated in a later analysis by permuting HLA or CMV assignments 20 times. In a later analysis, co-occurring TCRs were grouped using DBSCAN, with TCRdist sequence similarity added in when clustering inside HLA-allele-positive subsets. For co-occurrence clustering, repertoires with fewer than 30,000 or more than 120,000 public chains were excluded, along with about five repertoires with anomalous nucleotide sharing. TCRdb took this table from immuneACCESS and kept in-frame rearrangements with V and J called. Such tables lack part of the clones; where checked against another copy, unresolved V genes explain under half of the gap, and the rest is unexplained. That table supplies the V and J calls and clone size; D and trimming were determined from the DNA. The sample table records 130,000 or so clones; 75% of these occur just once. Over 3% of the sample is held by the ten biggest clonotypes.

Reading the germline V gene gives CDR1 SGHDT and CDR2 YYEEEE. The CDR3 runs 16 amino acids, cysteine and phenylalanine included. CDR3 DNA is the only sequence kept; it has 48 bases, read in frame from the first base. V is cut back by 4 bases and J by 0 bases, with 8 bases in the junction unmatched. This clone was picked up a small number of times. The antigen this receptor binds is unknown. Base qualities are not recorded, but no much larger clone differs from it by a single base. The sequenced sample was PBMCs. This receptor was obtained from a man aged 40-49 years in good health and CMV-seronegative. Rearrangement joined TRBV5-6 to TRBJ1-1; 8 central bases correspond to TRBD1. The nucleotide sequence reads TGTGCCAGCAGCCGTACCAAGGACAGGGTGAACACTGAAGCTTTCTTT. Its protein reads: CASSRTKDRVNTEAFF.